The 8 T cell receptor beta chains in this list originate from one sample, sequenced in a study of T cells in Graves' hyperthyroidism and ophthalmopathy. TCR beta CDR3 sequences were amplified from RNA transcripts. A first-round RT-PCR of the TCR CDR3 used the HTBI primer set. TCRdb fed the multiplex PCR reads into MiXCR, producing one record per CDR3 protein. In the table there are a few hundred thousand distinct CDR3 sequences, roughly 20% of which are singletons. The sequenced sample consisted of blood. The receptors stem from a man aged 18-30 years with Graves' ophthalmopathy.

This clonotype was seen repeatedly, ten times or more. The genes are TRBV29-1 and TRBJ1-1; TRBD1 matches 10 bases. Unmatched junction bases numbered 6, after V lost 3 bases and J lost 5 bases. The CDR3 sequence is 14 residues long. Germline CDR1 and CDR2: SQVTM and ANQGSEA. CDR3 amino acids: CSVETGGAGTEAFF. In DNA, the CDR3 is TGCAGCGTTGAGACAGGGGGCGCGGGGACTGAAGCTTTCTTT.

The chain has TRBV10-1 and TRBJ1-5, with D unresolved. CDR1 and CDR2 (germline): WNHNN, SYGVQD (reference sequence). The CDR3 has 13 amino acids. V shed 5 bases and J shed 9 bases, with 14 bases lying between them. CDR3 sequence (DNA): TGCGCCAGCAGTTGGGAGCCCCGCGGGCCCCAGCATTTT. Protein product: CASSWEPRGPQHF.

This clonotype has ten or more counts. The chain recombines TRBV29-1 with TRBJ2-1; TRBD2 matches 7 bases. Germline V gene data show CDR1 as SQVTM and CDR2 as ANQGSEA. This CDR3 contains 10 residues. J lost 7 bases, V lost 7 bases, and 1 base had no gene match. The CDR3 DNA reads as TGCAGCGGGGGGGGGAATGAGCAGTTCTTC. Protein product: CSGGGNEQFF.

This chain connects TRBV7-9 to TRBJ1-5; weak D call: TRBD1 (5 bases). V was clipped by 5 bases and J by 3 bases, with 14 bases between them. The CDR3 extends over 15 amino acids. Germline assignment: CDR1 SEHNR and CDR2 FQNEAQ (reference sequence). The CDR3: CASSKQVFDNQPQHF. Written as DNA, the CDR3 is TGTGCCAGCAGCAAACAGGTCTTTGACAATCAGCCCCAGCATTTT.

With respect to this clonotype: Given a much more abundant clone one base away, this may be a read error. The rearrangement joins TRBV24-1 to TRBJ1-1, with 7 bases that match TRBD1. Germline lookup yields CDR1 KGHDR and CDR2 SFDVKD. The CDR3 has 16 residues. After removal of 11 bases from V and 6 bases from J, the junction contained 20 bases not matched to a gene. CDR3 nucleotides: TGTGCCAGCCATCAGGGAGGGGGCAGGTTAAACGCTGAAGCTTTCTTT. This encodes CASHQGGGRLNAEAFF.

In its sample, this clonotype was seen many times. The J gene is TRBJ1-2, the V gene TRBV5-1; a weak D match, TRBD1 (5 bases). Germline CDR1 and CDR2: SGHRS and YFSETQ. The ends were cut back, 0 bases at V and 6 bases at J, with 15 bases in the middle. This CDR3 comprises 15 residues. The CDR3 loop reads CASSLATGPIHGYTF. Here the CDR3 DNA reads TGCGCCAGCAGCTTGGCTACGGGGCCAATTCATGGCTACACCTTC.

This clonotype was detected ten times or more. The chain is built from TRBV6-1 and TRBJ1-1; tentative D call: TRBD1 (5 bases). Trimming took off 6 bases at V and 1 base at J, with 12 bases between the two ends. Germline V CDR1 and CDR2: MNHNS, SASEGT. The CDR3 runs 14 residues. CDR3 residues: CASRSGWANTEAFF. As DNA, the CDR3 is TGTGCCAGCAGGTCAGGGTGGGCGAACACTGAAGCTTTCTTT.

This clonotype has a handful of counts. This chain connects TRBV9 to TRBJ1-1; no clear D. The V and J ends lost 2 bases and 5 bases respectively, with 13 bases between them. The CDR3 has 14 residues. Germline CDR1 and CDR2: SGDLS and YYNGEE. CDR3 bases: TGTGCCAGCAGCGTTAACAGACTAGGTACTGAAGCTTTCTTT. Encoded protein: CASSVNRLGTEAFF. Full variable domain (rest looked up from reference TRBV9 and TRBJ1-1): DSGVTQTPKHLITATGQRVTLRCSPRSGDLSVYWYQQSLDQGLQFLIQYYNGEERAKGNILERFSAQQFPDLHSELNLSSLELGDSALYFCASSVNRLGTEAFFGQGTRLTVV.